This record looks at one TCR beta chain sequence and its context. This record comes from a study of cytomegalovirus exposure and HLA in healthy donors. A multiplex PCR was run with 60 Vbeta primers and 13 Jbeta primers. Clones were sequenced by immunoSEQ multiplex PCR, and TCRdb holds only the in-frame ones, with some missing. Altogether around 120,000 clones are present, 75% to 85% being singletons, with the ten largest covering more than 8%. The TCR sequence derives from a female donor in good health and CMV-seropositive. The sample consisted of PBMCs.

For the CDR3, the DNA is TGTGCCAGCAGTTTCAGACAGGGACATCAGCCCCAGCATTTT. Protein: CASSFRQGHQPQHF. The chain joins TRBV6-5 to TRBJ1-5; 7 nucleotides align to TRBD1. CDR1 is MNHEY, CDR2 SVGAGI, per germline. CDR3 size: 14 residues. Unmatched junction bases numbered 5, after V lost 4 bases and J lost 5 bases.